These 10 T cell receptor beta chains originate from one sample sequenced in a study of cytomegalovirus exposure and HLA in healthy donors. Primers included in the PCR were 60 Vbeta and 13 Jbeta primers. This table comes from immunoSEQ multiplex PCR, and its TCRdb copy is limited to in-frame clones, with some not included. Among 200,000 to 250,000 clones, 75% to 85% were seen once, and the ten largest hold less than 3.5%. Sequenced input: PBMCs. The receptors stem from a woman aged 55 to 70 in good health and CMV-seropositive.

This clone was found many times. The chain combines TRBV5-8 with TRBJ2-7; 9 positions match TRBD1. The CDR3 runs 16 residues. V shed 0 bases and J 2 bases; nucleotides not matched to a gene: 6. From germline, CDR1 is SGHTS and CDR2 YDEGEE. In DNA form, the CDR3 reads TGTGCCAGCAGCTTGGCCTGGGACAGGGCAGCCTACGAGCAGTACTTC. Protein product: CASSLAWDRAAYEQYF. Drawing the rest from reference TRBV5-8 and TRBJ2-7, the complete variable domain is EAGVTQSPTHLIKTRGQQATLRCSPISGHTSVYWYQQALGLGLQFLLWYDEGEERNRGNFPPRFSGRQFPNYSSELNVNALELEDSALYLCASSLAWDRAAYEQYFGPGTRLTVT.

The rearrangement joins TRBV19 to TRBJ1-5; possibly TRBD1 for D (6 bases). Trimming stripped 6 bases from V and 6 bases from J, with 15 bases between. The CDR3 totals 14 residues. Germline lookup yields CDR1 LNHDA and CDR2 SQIVND (reference sequence). In nucleotides, the CDR3 is TGTGCCAGTAGCCTCACCCAGGGGCCTCAGCCCCAGCATTTT. Translated, it gives CASSLTQGPQPQHF.

The genes are TRBV5-1 and TRBJ1-3, with 10 bases fitting TRBD1. Germline trimming cut 4 bases from V and 7 bases from J; bases unmatched to any gene: 5. From germline, CDR1 is SGHRS and CDR2 YFSETQ. The CDR3 is 14 residues long. The CDR3 DNA is TGCGCCAGCAGCGCCGGGACAGGGGAGAACACCATATATTTT. It translates to CASSAGTGENTIYF.

The chain is built from TRBV18 and TRBJ2-1, with 9 bases matching TRBD2. V was clipped by 5 bases and J by 9 bases; unmatched bases: 8. CDR1 and CDR2 from the germline V gene are KGHSH and LQKENI. The CDR3 runs 14 residues. As DNA, the CDR3 is TGTGCCAGCTCAACGCGCGGGGGGGCCGGTGAGCAGTTCTTC. This translates into CASSTRGGAGEQFF.

V gene TRBV7-2 combines with J gene TRBJ2-5; tentative D call: TRBD1 (6 bases). The last part of the DNA fits TRBJ2-7 better; the J call may be wrong. This CDR3 is built from 15 residues. CDR1 and CDR2 from the germline V gene are SGHTA and FQGNSA. The CDR3 nucleotides read TGTGCCAGCAGCCCGGATCTTGGGGACACCTACGAGCAGTACTTC. Protein product: CASSPDLGDTYEQYF.

This chain uses TRBV28 with TRBJ2-3; tentatively, D is TRBD2 (7 bases). The CDR3 consists of 14 residues. Germline V gene sequence: CDR1 MDHEN, CDR2 SYDVKM. Between the trimmed V and J ends, which lost 6 bases and 2 bases, there was a span of 12 bases. The CDR3 sequence: CASRGGGNTDTQYF. CDR3 DNA sequence: TGTGCCAGCAGAGGGGGGGGTAACACAGATACGCAGTATTTT.

The chain couples TRBV11-2 to TRBJ2-6; perhaps TRBD2 as D (6 bases). The germline V and J ends were trimmed by 5 bases and 0 bases, with 20 bases remaining between them. The CDR3 covers 19 residues. CDR1 and CDR2 (germline): SGHAT, FQNNGV. The CDR3 loop reads CASSALWSAGSSGANVLTF. CDR3 DNA sequence: TGTGCCAGCAGCGCACTGTGGTCGGCGGGGAGCTCTGGGGCCAACGTCCTGACTTTC.

V and J are TRBV5-6 and TRBJ1-4; TRBD1 matches at 12 bases. This CDR3 is built from 17 residues. Germline V gene data show CDR1 as SGHDT and CDR2 as YYEEEE. V shed 6 bases and J 3 bases; nucleotides not matched to a gene: 9. CDR3 amino acids: CASKSRDRGPANEKLFF. DNA for the CDR3: TGTGCCAGCAAAAGCCGGGACAGGGGGCCAGCTAATGAAAAACTGTTTTTT. Drawing the rest from reference TRBV5-6 and TRBJ1-4, the complete variable domain is DAGVTQSPTHLIKTRGQQVTLRCSPKSGHDTVSWYQQALGQGPQFIFQYYEEEERQRGNFPDRFSGHQFPNYSSELNVNALLLGDSALYLCASKSRDRGPANEKLFFGSGTQLSVL.

The chain carries TRBV4-2 and TRBJ1-5; 9 bases agree with TRBD1. CDR1 and CDR2 from the germline V gene are LGHNA and YNFKEQ. Germline trimming cut 1 base from V and 3 bases from J; bases unmatched to any gene: 4. CDR3 length: 16 residues. Here the CDR3 reads CASSQGQGGINQPQHF. The CDR3 DNA follows: TGTGCCAGCAGCCAAGGACAGGGGGGGATCAATCAGCCCCAGCATTTT.

This chain joins TRBV5-1 and TRBJ2-2; no reliable D call. The CDR3 runs 13 residues. Germline CDR1 is SGHRS and CDR2 is YFSETQ. Trimming shortened V by 0 bases and J by 6 bases, and 6 bases separated the two germline ends. CDR3 sequence reads: CASSLDSPGELFF. The DNA for the CDR3 is TGCGCCAGCAGCTTGGACAGCCCCGGGGAGCTGTTTTTT.